These T cell receptor beta chains were read from a single sample in a study of CXCR3-negative and CXCR3-positive naive CD8 T cells. Following a re-call of the 5' RACE reads, TCRdb has one entry per CDR3 protein and lacks DNA. The sample data list tens of thousands of distinct CDR3 sequences. The sample consisted of naive CXCR3- CD8+ T cells from blood. These receptors were taken from a human donor in good health. Some clones in this sample may be carry-over from other donors' samples. Each CDR3 is given with its conserved first and last residue. Fields, in order: clone size, V gene, J gene, CDR3 length, CDR3 protein. Where a row states a size, it is once, few, many or the class of an expanded clone; other rows omit it.

size: -
V: TRBV27
J: TRBJ1-1
length: 13
CDR3: CASSLAGGTEAFF

size: -
V: TRBV7-9
J: TRBJ2-3
length: 15
CDR3: CASSYGTGDTDTQYF

size: -
V: TRBV6-5
J: TRBJ2-2
length: 15
CDR3: CASSFEPSNTGELFF

size: -
V: TRBV5-6
J: TRBJ1-1
length: 13
CDR3: CASSSWGGTEAFF

size: -
V: TRBV12-3/TRBV12-4
J: TRBJ1-1
length: 12
CDR3: CASGKGATEAFF

size: -
V: TRBV6-5
J: TRBJ1-2
length: 16
CDR3: CASSYALGNNRYGYTF

size: -
V: TRBV12-3/TRBV12-4
J: TRBJ2-2
length: 15
CDR3: CASRPRQGEPGELFF

size: -
V: TRBV28
J: TRBJ2-7
length: 15
CDR3: CASSLEPTGFDEQYF

size: -
V: TRBV6-4
J: TRBJ2-1
length: 15
CDR3: CASSDKGSSYNEQFF

size: medium-sized
V: TRBV29-1
J: TRBJ2-3
length: 12
CDR3: CSGGRREDTQYF

size: -
V: TRBV4-3
J: TRBJ2-1
length: 14
CDR3: CASSQDHRANEQFF

size: -
V: TRBV7-8
J: TRBJ2-7
length: 15
CDR3: CASSFGLAGAYEQYF

size: -
V: TRBV12-3/TRBV12-4
J: TRBJ2-3
length: 18
CDR3: CASSLPAGRVPHRDTQYF

size: -
V: TRBV29-1
J: TRBJ1-1
length: 14
CDR3: CSVEVPRENTEAFF

size: -
V: TRBV27
J: TRBJ2-3
length: 15
CDR3: CASSARDYLTDTQYF

size: -
V: TRBV28
J: TRBJ2-2
length: 11
CDR3: CASSALRELFF

size: -
V: TRBV28
J: TRBJ2-5
length: 16
CDR3: CASSLGLTGLEETQYF

size: -
V: TRBV7-2
J: TRBJ1-5
length: 14
CDR3: CASSQLVGDQPQHF

size: -
V: TRBV4-3
J: TRBJ1-2
length: 17
CDR3: CASSQDNSAPGSSGYTF

size: -
V: TRBV6-5
J: TRBJ1-4
length: 15
CDR3: CASSPPGTGDEKLFF

size: -
V: TRBV29-1
J: TRBJ2-5
length: 12
CDR3: CSSSVYQETQYF

size: -
V: TRBV28
J: TRBJ1-1
length: 12
CDR3: CASSLPSPEAFF

size: -
V: TRBV7-3
J: TRBJ2-3
length: 15
CDR3: CASSLTDGNTDTQYF

size: -
V: TRBV28
J: TRBJ1-5
length: 16
CDR3: CASSFWGGNGNQPQHF

size: -
V: TRBV13
J: TRBJ2-1
length: 13
CDR3: CASRSGLIREQFF

size: medium-sized
V: TRBV10-3
J: TRBJ2-6
length: 17
CDR3: CAISESRQTSGANVLTF

size: -
V: TRBV11-2
J: TRBJ2-3
length: 16
CDR3: CASSLVNRGRTDTQYF

size: -
V: TRBV24-1
J: TRBJ2-2
length: 13
CDR3: CATGTLYTGELFF

size: -
V: TRBV12-3/TRBV12-4
J: TRBJ2-7
length: 15
CDR3: CASSLGPLGSYEQYF

size: -
V: TRBV7-6
J: TRBJ2-3
length: 16
CDR3: CASSSPSGVSSDTQYF

size: -
V: TRBV9
J: TRBJ1-2
length: 16
CDR3: CASSVGDGVPNYGYTF

size: -
V: TRBV20-1
J: TRBJ2-3
length: 13
CDR3: CSARTGGTDTQYF

size: -
V: TRBV29-1
J: TRBJ2-2
length: 14
CDR3: CSVAGTENTGELFF

size: -
V: TRBV28
J: TRBJ1-2
length: 16
CDR3: CASSFILVRANYGYTF

size: -
V: TRBV30
J: TRBJ2-1
length: 14
CDR3: CAWNVRNRYDEQFF

size: -
V: TRBV28
J: TRBJ2-7
length: 17
CDR3: CASSFRPVAESSYEQYF

size: -
V: TRBV29-1
J: TRBJ2-1
length: 12
CDR3: CSVETVPNEQFF

size: -
V: TRBV29-1
J: TRBJ2-1
length: 13
CDR3: CSVSGTEVYEQFF

size: -
V: TRBV28
J: TRBJ1-1
length: 11
CDR3: CASSLYSEAFF

size: medium-sized
V: TRBV5-1
J: TRBJ2-7
length: 12
CDR3: CASSAPFGEQYF

size: -
V: TRBV4-3
J: TRBJ2-5
length: 15
CDR3: CASSQGGGYQETQYF

size: -
V: TRBV4-1
J: TRBJ2-3
length: 17
CDR3: CASSQEPPSGDTDTQYF

size: -
V: TRBV9
J: TRBJ2-3
length: 15
CDR3: CASSVYGGDTDTQYF

size: -
V: TRBV14
J: TRBJ2-1
length: 14
CDR3: CASSPTGGGHEQFF

size: -
V: TRBV14
J: TRBJ2-7
length: 15
CDR3: CASSQEGDISYEQYF

size: -
V: TRBV30
J: TRBJ1-2
length: 11
CDR3: CAWSVRGGYTF

size: -
V: TRBV29-1
J: TRBJ1-2
length: 13
CDR3: CSVMEGTYYGYTF

size: -
V: TRBV6-5
J: TRBJ2-7
length: 16
CDR3: CASSYSEREGPYEQYF

size: -
V: TRBV28
J: TRBJ2-2
length: 12
CDR3: CASRRFTGELFF

size: -
V: TRBV29-1
J: TRBJ2-7
length: 16
CDR3: CSVDGQGLGEGYEQYF

size: -
V: TRBV20-1
J: TRBJ2-5
length: 16
CDR3: CSARGGRTPTGETQYF

size: -
V: TRBV2
J: TRBJ2-7
length: 16
CDR3: CASSEGGTGGGREQYF

size: -
V: TRBV27
J: TRBJ2-1
length: 11
CDR3: CASRTYGEQFF